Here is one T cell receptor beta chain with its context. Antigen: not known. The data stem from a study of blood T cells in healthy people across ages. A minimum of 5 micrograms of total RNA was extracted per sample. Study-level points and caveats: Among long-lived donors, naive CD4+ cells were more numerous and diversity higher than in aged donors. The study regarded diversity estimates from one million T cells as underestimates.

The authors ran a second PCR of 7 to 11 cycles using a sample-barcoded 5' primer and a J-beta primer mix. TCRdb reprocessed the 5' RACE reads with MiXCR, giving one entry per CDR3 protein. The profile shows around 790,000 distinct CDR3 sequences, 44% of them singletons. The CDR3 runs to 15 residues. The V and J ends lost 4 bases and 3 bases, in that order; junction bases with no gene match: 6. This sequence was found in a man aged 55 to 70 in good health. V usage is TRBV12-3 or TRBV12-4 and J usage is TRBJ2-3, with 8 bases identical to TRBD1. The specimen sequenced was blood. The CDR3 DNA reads TGTGCCAGCAGTTCTTGGACAGGGATTACAGATACGCAGTATTTT. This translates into CASSSWTGITDTQYF.